The text below deals with one TCR beta chain. The libraries were made with immunoSEQ v3. Assay used: immunoSEQ multiplex PCR; TCRdb lists only in-frame clones, some missing. Among tens of thousands of clones listed, approximately 69% were seen once. These data originate in a study of TIL therapy for anti-PD-1-resistant metastatic lung cancer. Time point indicated: pre-treatment sample, taken before nivolumab and TIL therapy. Material: blood, obtained at baseline. This receptor was taken from a person aged 25 to 85 with non-small cell lung cancer.

For the CDR3, the DNA is TGTGCCAGCAGTGATAATTCTCGGGGCTACAATCAGCCCCAGCATTTT. This codes for CASSDNSRGYNQPQHF. J is TRBJ1-5 and V is TRBV25-1; D may be TRBD1 (5 bases). CDR3 length equals 16 residues. Trimming shortened V by 3 bases and J by 3 bases, and 15 bases separated the two germline ends. Germline V gene lookup returns CDR1 MGHDK and CDR2 SYGVNS.